Below, one T cell receptor beta chain is given with its context. This sample was included in a study of cytomegalovirus exposure and HLA in healthy donors. Though probably carrying unrecorded immune exposures, donors were nominally healthy at sampling. In the PCR, 60 Vbeta and 13 Jbeta primers were used. As handled by the study authors: In a later analysis, around 10 million of tens of millions of unique beta chains occurred in at least two donors. Here immunoSEQ multiplex PCR was the method, and the copy in TCRdb shows in-frame clones only, minus some. V, J and clone size are taken as reported in that table, and D and trimming were inferred from the DNA itself. The repertoire consists of approximately 100,000 clones, with 75% to 85% occurring once and the leading ten covering around 3.8%. V was pared by 0 bases and J by 8 bases, with 14 bases between. This CDR3 region has 15 residues. The germline V gene encodes CDR1 SGDLS and CDR2 YYNGEE.

This chain links TRBV9 with TRBJ1-4; D is undetermined. The sequence was collected from a woman aged 45-59 years in good health and CMV-seropositive. Sample: PBMCs. In DNA, the CDR3 is TGTGCCAGCAGCGTAGCTAGCGGGGTCGGGGAAAAACTGTTTTTT. Translated: CASSVASGVGEKLFF.